This T cell receptor (beta chain) is drawn from a study of blood T cell repertoires in COVID-19. The wider study: In each case, the material was cDNA or gDNA derived from T cells, B-cell-depleted T cells, or PBMCs.

Trimming took 7 bases from V and 1 from J, leaving 10 bases between them. The CDR3 is 13 amino acids. Profiled with immunoSEQ multiplex PCR; TCRdb holds only in-frame clones, not every one. The table has about 140,000 clones, 85% to 90% seen once. Material for sequencing was peripheral blood. This chain links TRBV12-3 or TRBV12-4 with TRBJ1-1; possibly TRBD1 for D (5 bases). The receptor was derived from a woman in her 50s with active or convalescent COVID-19. The DNA of the CDR3 is TGTGCCAGCACCCCAGACAGGAACACTGAAGCTTTCTTT. Its translation: CASTPDRNTEAFF.